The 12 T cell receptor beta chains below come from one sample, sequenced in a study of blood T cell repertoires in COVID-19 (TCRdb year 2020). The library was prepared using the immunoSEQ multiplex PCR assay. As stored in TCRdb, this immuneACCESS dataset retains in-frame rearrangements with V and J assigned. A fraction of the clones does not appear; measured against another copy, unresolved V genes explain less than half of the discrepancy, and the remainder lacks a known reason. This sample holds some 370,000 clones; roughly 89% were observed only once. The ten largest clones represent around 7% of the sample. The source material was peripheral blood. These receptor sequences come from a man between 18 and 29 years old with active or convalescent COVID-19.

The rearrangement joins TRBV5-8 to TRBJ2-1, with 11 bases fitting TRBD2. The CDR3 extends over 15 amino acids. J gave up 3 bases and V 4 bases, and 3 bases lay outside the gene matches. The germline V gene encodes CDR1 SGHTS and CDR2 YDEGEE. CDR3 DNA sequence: TGTGCCAGCAGCCCGACTAGCGGGGTCTACAATGAGCAGTTCTTC. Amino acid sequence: CASSPTSGVYNEQFF.

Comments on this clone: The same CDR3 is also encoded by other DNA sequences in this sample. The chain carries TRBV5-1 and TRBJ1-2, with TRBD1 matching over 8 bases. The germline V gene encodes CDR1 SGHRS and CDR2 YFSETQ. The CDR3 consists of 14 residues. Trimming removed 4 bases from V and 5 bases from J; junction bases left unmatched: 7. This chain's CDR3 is CASSPGTGPYGYTF. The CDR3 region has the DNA TGCGCCAGCAGCCCAGGGACAGGTCCATATGGCTACACCTTC.

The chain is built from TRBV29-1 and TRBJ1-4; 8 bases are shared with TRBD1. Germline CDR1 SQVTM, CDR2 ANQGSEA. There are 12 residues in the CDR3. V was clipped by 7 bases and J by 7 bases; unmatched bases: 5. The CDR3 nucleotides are TGCAGCGCTGGACAGGGCCGTGAAAAACTGTTTTTT. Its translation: CSAGQGREKLFF.

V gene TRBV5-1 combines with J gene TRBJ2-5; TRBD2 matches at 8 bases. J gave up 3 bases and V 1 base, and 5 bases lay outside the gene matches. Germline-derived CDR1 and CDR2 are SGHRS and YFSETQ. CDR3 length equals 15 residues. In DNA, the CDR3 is TGCGCCAGCAGCTTGTACCGGGGGGGCGAAGAGACCCAGTACTTC. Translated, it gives CASSLYRGGEETQYF.

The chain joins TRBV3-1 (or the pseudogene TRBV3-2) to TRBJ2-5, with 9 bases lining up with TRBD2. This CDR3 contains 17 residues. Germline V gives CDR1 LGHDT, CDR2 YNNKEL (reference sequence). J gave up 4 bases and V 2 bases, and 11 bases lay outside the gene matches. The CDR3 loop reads CASSQTLGRGGLETQYF. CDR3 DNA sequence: TGTGCCAGCAGCCAAACCCTGGGGCGGGGGGGCCTAGAGACCCAGTACTTC.

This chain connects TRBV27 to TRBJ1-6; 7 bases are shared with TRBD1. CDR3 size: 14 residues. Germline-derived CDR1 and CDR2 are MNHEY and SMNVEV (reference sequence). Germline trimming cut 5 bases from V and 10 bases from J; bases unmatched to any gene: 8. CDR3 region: CASSGRGIESPLHF. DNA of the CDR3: TGTGCCAGCAGTGGCAGGGGGATAGAATCACCCCTCCACTTT.

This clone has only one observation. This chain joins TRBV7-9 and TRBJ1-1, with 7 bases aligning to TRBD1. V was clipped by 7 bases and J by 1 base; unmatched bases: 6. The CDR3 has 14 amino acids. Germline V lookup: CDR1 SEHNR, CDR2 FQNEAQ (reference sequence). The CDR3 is CASTQGGGNTEAFF. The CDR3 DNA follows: TGTGCCAGCACCCAGGGGGGAGGGAACACTGAAGCTTTCTTT.

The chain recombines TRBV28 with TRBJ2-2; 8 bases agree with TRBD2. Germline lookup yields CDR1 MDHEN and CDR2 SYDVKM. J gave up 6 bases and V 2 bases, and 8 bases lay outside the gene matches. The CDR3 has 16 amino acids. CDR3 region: CASSLGTQRGSGELFF. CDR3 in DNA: TGTGCCAGCAGTTTAGGTACTCAGCGGGGGTCCGGGGAGCTGTTTTTT.

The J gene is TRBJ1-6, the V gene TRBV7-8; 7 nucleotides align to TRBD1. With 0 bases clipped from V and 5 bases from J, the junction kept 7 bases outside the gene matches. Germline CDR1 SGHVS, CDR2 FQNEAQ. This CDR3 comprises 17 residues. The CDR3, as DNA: TGTGCCAGCAGCTTAGCGCACAGGGGAGCGCATAATTCACCCCTCCACTTT. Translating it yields CASSLAHRGAHNSPLHF.

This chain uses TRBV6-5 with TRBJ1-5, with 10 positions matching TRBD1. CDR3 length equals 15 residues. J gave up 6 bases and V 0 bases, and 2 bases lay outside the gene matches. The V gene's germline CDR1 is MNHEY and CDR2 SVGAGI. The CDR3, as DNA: TGTGCCAGCAGTTACTCGGGACAGGGGAGTCAGCCCCAGCATTTT. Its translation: CASSYSGQGSQPQHF.

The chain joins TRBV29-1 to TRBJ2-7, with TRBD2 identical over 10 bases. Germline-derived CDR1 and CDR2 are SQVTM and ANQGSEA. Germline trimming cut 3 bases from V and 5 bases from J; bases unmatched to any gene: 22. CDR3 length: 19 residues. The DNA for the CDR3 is TGCAGCGTTGATGGAGTGATAACAGATCAAGCGGGAGGGATCAACGAGCAGTACTTC. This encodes CSVDGVITDQAGGINEQYF.

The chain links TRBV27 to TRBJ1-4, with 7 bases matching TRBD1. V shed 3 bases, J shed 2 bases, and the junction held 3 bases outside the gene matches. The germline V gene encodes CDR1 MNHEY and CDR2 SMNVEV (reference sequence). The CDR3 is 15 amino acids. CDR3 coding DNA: TGTGCCAGCAGTTTGACAGGGTCCACTAATGAAAAACTGTTTTTT. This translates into CASSLTGSTNEKLFF.